This section outlines one T cell receptor (beta chain) sequence together with its context. There are 15 residues in the CDR3. Germline V lookup: CDR1 SGHVS, CDR2 FQNEAQ. V gave up 1 base and J gave up 7 bases, with 13 bases separating them. The sample is drawn from a study of control samples from healthy donors and cancer patients. Profiling relied on immunoSEQ multiplex PCR, and the TCRdb table lists in-frame clones only, not all of them. This table has fewer than 85,000 clones, approximately 92% appearing once. Sequencing was done on a sample of blood. This chain connects TRBV7-8 to TRBJ1-4; no reliable D call. The receptor comes from a woman in her sixties or seventies in good health. This CDR3 is CASSLGTSKGEKLFF. The CDR3 DNA reads TGTGCCAGCAGCTTAGGGACCTCAAAGGGTGAAAAACTGTTTTTT.